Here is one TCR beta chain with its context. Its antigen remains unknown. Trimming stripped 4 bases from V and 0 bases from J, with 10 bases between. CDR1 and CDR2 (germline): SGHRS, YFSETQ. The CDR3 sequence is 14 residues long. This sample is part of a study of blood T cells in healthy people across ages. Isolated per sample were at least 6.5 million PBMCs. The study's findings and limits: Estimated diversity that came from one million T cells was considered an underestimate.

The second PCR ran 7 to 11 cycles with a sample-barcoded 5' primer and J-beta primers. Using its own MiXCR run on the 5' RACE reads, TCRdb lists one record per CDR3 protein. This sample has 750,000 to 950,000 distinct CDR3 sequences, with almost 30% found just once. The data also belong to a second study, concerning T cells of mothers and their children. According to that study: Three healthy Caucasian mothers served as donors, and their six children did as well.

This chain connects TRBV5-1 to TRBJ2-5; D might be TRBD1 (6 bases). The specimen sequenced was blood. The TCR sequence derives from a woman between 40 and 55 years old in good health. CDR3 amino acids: CASSRGTNQETQYF. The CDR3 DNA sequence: TGCGCCAGCAGCCGAGGGACAAACCAAGAGACCCAGTACTTC.